This TCR beta chain was captured by sequencing in a study of T cells and copy number aberrations in small-cell lung cancer. General observations from the study: The study's sample size was small, so findings need validation. Sequencing artifacts are a known risk, since all specimens were formalin-fixed paraffin-embedded. Adjacent lung showed higher T-cell richness and clonality than tumors; density difference nonsignificant.

This clone appeared once. Its antigen remains unknown. Every patient either smoked or had heavy second-hand smoke exposure. The V segment lost 0 bases and the J segment 0 bases; nucleotides outside the gene matches: 2. Germline CDR1 and CDR2: MGHRA and YSYEKL. The CDR3 is 16 amino acids. The protocol was immunoSEQ multiplex PCR, while the TCRdb copy is restricted to in-frame clones and leaves out a portion. This sample has roughly 1,500 clones, with just under 85% found just once. Sequenced: normal tissue next to the tumor. This TCR came from a man in his sixties with small cell lung cancer. The V call is TRBV4-1, the J call TRBJ1-1; 9 nucleotides align to TRBD1. The CDR3 sequence is CASSQDRTGVNTEAFF. The CDR3, as DNA: TGCGCCAGCAGCCAAGATCGGACAGGGGTGAACACTGAAGCTTTCTTT.